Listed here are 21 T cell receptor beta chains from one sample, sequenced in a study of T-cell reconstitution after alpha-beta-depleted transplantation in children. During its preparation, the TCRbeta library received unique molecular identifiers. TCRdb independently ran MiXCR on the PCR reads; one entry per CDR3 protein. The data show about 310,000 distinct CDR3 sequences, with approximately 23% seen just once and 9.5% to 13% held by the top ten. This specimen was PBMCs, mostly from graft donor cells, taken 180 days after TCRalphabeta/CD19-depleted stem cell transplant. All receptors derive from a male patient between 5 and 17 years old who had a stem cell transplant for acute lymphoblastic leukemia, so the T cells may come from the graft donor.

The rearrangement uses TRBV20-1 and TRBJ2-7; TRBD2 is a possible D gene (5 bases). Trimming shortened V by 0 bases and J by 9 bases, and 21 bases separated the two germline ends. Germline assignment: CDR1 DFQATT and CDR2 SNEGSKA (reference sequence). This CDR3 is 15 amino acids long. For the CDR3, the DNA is TGCAGTGCTAGAGATCCCGACTCTCTAGCAAATTGGCAGTACTTC. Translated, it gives CSARDPDSLANWQYF.

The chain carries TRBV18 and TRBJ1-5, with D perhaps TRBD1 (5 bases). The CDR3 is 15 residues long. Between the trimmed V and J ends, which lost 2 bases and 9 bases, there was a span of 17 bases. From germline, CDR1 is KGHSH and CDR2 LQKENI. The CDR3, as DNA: TGTGCCAGCTCACCAAAGTTGACAGCCCGTTCGCCCCAGCATTTT. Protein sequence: CASSPKLTARSPQHF.

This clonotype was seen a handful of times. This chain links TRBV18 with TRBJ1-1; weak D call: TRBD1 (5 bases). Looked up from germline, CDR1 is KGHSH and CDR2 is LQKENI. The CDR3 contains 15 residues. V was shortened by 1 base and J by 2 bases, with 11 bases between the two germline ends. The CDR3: CASSPLTATNTEAFF. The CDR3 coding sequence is TGTGCCAGCTCACCACTGACAGCGACTAACACTGAAGCTTTCTTT.

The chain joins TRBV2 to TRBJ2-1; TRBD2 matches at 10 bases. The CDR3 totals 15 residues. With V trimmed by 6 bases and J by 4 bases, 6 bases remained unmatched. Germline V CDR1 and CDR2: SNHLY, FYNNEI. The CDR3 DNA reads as TGTGCCAGCAGGGGAGGACTAGCGGCGTACAATGAGCAGTTCTTC. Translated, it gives CASRGGLAAYNEQFF.

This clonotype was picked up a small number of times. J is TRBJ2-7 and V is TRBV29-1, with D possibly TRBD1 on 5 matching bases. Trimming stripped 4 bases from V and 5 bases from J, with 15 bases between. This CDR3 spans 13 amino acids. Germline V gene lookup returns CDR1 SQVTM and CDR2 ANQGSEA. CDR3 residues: CSVAVDSSHEQYF. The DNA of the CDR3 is TGCAGCGTTGCTGTCGACAGTAGCCACGAGCAGTACTTC.

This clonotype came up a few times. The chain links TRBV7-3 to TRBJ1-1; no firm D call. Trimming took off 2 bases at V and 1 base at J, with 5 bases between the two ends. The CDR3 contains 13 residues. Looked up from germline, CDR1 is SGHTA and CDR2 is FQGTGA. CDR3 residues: CASSLDQNTEAFF. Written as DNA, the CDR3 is TGTGCCAGCAGCTTAGACCAGAACACTGAAGCTTTCTTT.

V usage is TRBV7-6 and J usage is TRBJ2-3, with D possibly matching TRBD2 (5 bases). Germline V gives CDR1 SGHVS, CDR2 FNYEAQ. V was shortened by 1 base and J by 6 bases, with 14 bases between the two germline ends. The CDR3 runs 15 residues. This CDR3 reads CASSLVGGRRDTQYF. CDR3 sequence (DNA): TGTGCCAGCAGCTTAGTTGGAGGCCGCCGGGATACGCAGTATTTT.

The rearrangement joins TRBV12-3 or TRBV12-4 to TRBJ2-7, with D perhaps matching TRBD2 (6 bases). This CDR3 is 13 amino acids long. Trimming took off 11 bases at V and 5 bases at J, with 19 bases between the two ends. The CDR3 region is CADRRRGGNEQYF. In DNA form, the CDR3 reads TGTGCCGATCGAAGGAGGGGAGGTAACGAGCAGTACTTC.

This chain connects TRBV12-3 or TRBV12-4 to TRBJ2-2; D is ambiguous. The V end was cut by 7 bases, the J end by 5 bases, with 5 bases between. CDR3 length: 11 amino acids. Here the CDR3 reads CASTTTGELFF. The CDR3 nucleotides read TGTGCCAGCACCACAACCGGGGAGCTGTTTTTT.

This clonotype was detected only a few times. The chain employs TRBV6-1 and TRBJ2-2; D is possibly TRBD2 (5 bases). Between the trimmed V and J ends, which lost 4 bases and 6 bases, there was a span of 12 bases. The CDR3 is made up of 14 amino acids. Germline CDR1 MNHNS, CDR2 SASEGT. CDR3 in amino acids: CASSGGAESGELFF. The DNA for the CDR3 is TGTGCCAGCAGTGGGGGAGCGGAGTCCGGGGAGCTGTTTTTT.

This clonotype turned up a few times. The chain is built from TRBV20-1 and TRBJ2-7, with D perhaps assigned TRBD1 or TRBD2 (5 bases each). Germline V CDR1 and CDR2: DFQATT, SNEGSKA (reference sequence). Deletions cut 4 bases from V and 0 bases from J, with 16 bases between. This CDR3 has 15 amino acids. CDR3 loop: CSANPGTESSYEQYF. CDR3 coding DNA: TGCAGTGCTAACCCCGGGACGGAGAGCTCCTACGAGCAGTACTTC.

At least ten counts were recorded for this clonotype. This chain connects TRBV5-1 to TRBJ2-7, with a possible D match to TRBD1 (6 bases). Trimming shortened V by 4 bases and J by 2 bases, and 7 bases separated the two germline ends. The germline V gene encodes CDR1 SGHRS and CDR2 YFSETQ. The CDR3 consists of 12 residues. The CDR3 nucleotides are TGCGCCAGCAGCCAGGGGACCTACGAGCAGTACTTC. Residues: CASSQGTYEQYF.

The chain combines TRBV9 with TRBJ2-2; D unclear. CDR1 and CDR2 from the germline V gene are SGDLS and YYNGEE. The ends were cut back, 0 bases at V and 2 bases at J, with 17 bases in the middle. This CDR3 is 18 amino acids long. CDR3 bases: TGTGCCAGCAGCGTAGGTCCTGGTAGGGTTCGAAACACCGGGGAGCTGTTTTTT. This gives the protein CASSVGPGRVRNTGELFF. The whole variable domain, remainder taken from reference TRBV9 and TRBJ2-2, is DSGVTQTPKHLITATGQRVTLRCSPRSGDLSVYWYQQSLDQGLQFLIQYYNGEERAKGNILERFSAQQFPDLHSELNLSSLELGDSALYFCASSVGPGRVRNTGELFFGEGSRLTVL.

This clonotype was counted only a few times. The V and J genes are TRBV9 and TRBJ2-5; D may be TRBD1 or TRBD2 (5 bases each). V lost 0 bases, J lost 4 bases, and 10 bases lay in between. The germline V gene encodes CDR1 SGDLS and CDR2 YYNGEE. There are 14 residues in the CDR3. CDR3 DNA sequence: TGTGCCAGCAGCGTAGCAGGGAGAGGAGAGACCCAGTACTTC. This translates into CASSVAGRGETQYF.

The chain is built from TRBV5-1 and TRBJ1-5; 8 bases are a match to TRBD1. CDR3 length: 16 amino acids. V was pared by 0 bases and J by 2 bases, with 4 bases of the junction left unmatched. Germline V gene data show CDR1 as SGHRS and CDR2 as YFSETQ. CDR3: CASSLGTGRGNQPQHF. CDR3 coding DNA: TGCGCCAGCAGCTTGGGGACAGGGAGAGGCAATCAGCCCCAGCATTTT.

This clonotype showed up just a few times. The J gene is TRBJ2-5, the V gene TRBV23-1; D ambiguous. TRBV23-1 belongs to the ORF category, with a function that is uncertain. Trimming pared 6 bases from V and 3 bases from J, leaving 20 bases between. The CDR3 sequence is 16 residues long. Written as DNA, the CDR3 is TGCGCCAGCAGACCTGGTCGTAAGATCCCCGAAGAGACCCAGTACTTC. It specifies CASRPGRKIPEETQYF.

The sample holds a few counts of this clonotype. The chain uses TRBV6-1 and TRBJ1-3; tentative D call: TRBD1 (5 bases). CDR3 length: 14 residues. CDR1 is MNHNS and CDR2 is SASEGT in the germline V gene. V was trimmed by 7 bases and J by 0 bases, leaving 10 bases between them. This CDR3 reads CASMGGISGNTIYF. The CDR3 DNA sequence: TGTGCCAGCATGGGGGGAATCTCTGGAAACACCATATATTTT.

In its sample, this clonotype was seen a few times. The CDR3 sequence: CASIRGFNQPQHF. CDR3 DNA sequence: TGTGCCAGCATAAGAGGATTCAATCAGCCCCAGCATTTT. V is TRBV12-3 or TRBV12-4 and J is TRBJ1-5, with no clear D. The CDR3 sequence is 13 residues long. Trimming left V 7 bases short and J 3 bases short, with 10 bases between.

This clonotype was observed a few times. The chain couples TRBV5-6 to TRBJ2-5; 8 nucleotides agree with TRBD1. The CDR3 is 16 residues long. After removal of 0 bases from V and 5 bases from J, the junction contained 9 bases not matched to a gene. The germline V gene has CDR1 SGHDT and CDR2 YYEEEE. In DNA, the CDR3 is TGTGCCAGCAGCTTGGGATCTCCAGGGGGCTACGAGACCCAGTACTTC. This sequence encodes CASSLGSPGGYETQYF. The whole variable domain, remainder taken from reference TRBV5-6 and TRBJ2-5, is DAGVTQSPTHLIKTRGQQVTLRCSPKSGHDTVSWYQQALGQGPQFIFQYYEEEERQRGNFPDRFSGHQFPNYSSELNVNALLLGDSALYLCASSLGSPGGYETQYFGPGTRLLVL.

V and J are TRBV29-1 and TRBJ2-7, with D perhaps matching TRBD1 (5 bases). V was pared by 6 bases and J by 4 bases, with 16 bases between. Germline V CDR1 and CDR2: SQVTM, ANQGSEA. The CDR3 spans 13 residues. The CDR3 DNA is TGCAGCGTGGGGCACTTCAGGGATTACGAGCAGTACTTC. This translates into CSVGHFRDYEQYF.

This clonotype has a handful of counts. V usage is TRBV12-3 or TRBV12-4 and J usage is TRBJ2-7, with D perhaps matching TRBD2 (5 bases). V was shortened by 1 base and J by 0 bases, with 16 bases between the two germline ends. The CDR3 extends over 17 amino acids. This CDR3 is CASSLDRRRPSSYEQYF. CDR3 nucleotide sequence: TGTGCCAGCAGTTTAGATCGGCGGAGGCCGAGCTCCTACGAGCAGTACTTC.